Listed here are 23 T cell receptor beta chains from one sample, sequenced in a study of PD-L1 blockade in urothelial cancer. Measured with immunoSEQ multiplex PCR; TCRdb has only the in-frame clones, and not every one. Of about 26,000 clones in the sample, 75% to 90% were seen once. Sequences were derived from PBMCs, sampled around atezolizumab (anti-PD-L1) treatment. Receptor source: a man in his 60s with urothelial cancer.

Written as DNA, the CDR3 is TGTGCCAGCAGCTCTACAGGGGCGGCTCAGCCCCAGCATTTT. It codes for CASSSTGAAQPQHF. The rearrangement joins TRBV7-9 to TRBJ1-5; TRBD1 matches 7 bases. V gave up 4 bases and J gave up 6 bases; unmatched junction bases: 6. Germline V gene lookup returns CDR1 SEHNR and CDR2 FQNEAQ (reference sequence). This CDR3 is built from 14 residues.

V is TRBV2 and J is TRBJ1-1, with 7 bases aligning to TRBD1. Germline lookup yields CDR1 SNHLY and CDR2 FYNNEI. Unmatched junction bases numbered 11, after V lost 10 bases and J lost 3 bases. CDR3 length equals 14 residues. CDR3 bases: TGTGCCACCAAGATACAGGGGATGTACACTGAAGCTTTCTTT. It is translated as CATKIQGMYTEAFF.

This sequence joins TRBV2 and TRBJ2-6, with no clear D. The CDR3 totals 15 residues. With 2 bases removed from V and 4 bases from J, the gap between germline ends came to 9 bases. Germline V CDR1 and CDR2: SNHLY, FYNNEI. The CDR3 DNA reads TGTGCCAGCAGTGAACGTCGAGTGGGGGCCAACGTCCTGACTTTC. Protein: CASSERRVGANVLTF.

This clone was detected a few times. This sequence joins TRBV2 and TRBJ1-6, with a weak D call TRBD1 (6 bases). Trimming took off 6 bases at V and 7 bases at J, with 16 bases between the two ends. Germline CDR1 is SNHLY and CDR2 is FYNNEI. This CDR3 is 15 amino acids long. The CDR3 loop is CASRPQGLRNSPLHF. The CDR3, as DNA: TGTGCCAGCAGGCCACAGGGCTTGAGGAATTCACCCCTCCACTTT.

The chain is built from TRBV2 and TRBJ1-6; the D gene is possibly TRBD1 (5 bases). The V end was cut by 3 bases, the J end by 5 bases, with 11 bases between. Germline CDR1 and CDR2: SNHLY and FYNNEI. The CDR3 spans 15 residues. CDR3 bases: TGTGCCAGCAGTGATTTCGCCAGGGATAATTCACCCCTCCACTTT. Encoded protein: CASSDFARDNSPLHF.

V usage is TRBV19 and J usage is TRBJ2-7, with 11 bases identical to TRBD2. With 5 bases clipped from V and 3 bases from J, the junction kept 6 bases outside the gene matches. Germline values: CDR1 LNHDA, CDR2 SQIVND (reference sequence). This CDR3 spans 15 amino acids. This CDR3 reads CASSQLAGARYEQYF. CDR3 sequence (DNA): TGTGCCAGTAGTCAACTAGCGGGAGCGCGCTACGAGCAGTACTTC.

This clone was found once. The J gene is TRBJ2-7, the V gene TRBV5-1; D possibly corresponds to TRBD1 (5 bases). V was trimmed by 5 bases and J by 4 bases, leaving 16 bases between them. CDR1 SGHRS and CDR2 YFSETQ come from the germline V gene. The CDR3 is 14 residues long. The CDR3 is CASSLSLQGYEQYF. The CDR3 DNA sequence: TGCGCCAGCAGTCTGTCACTTCAGGGTTACGAGCAGTACTTC.

The chain uses TRBV7-6 and TRBJ1-4, with D perhaps TRBD1 (6 bases). The CDR3 extends over 14 amino acids. Germline V gene data show CDR1 as SGHVS and CDR2 as FNYEAQ. The germline V and J ends were trimmed by 3 bases and 5 bases, with 10 bases remaining between them. The CDR3: CASSLDSLNEKLFF. The CDR3 coding sequence is TGTGCCAGCAGCTTGGACAGCTTAAATGAAAAACTGTTTTTT.

The V and J genes are TRBV2 and TRBJ1-1; 9 bases agree with TRBD1. CDR3 size: 14 residues. V lost 6 bases to trimming and J lost 4 bases; unmatched junction nucleotides: 6. Germline CDR1 and CDR2: SNHLY and FYNNEI. Here the CDR3 DNA reads TGTGCCAGCAGGCCGACAGGGGGGATCACTGAAGCTTTCTTT. Its protein product is CASRPTGGITEAFF.

This clone is medium-sized by share. The chain employs TRBV25-1 and TRBJ1-6; TRBD1 aligns across 8 bases. The germline CDR1 and CDR2 sequences are MGHDK and SYGVNS. CDR3 length: 15 amino acids. Trimming took 4 bases from V and 5 from J; bases not matched to a gene: 4. The DNA for the CDR3 is TGTGCCAGCAGTGGTTGGACAGGGAATAATTCACCCCTCCACTTT. Its translation is CASSGWTGNNSPLHF. The entire variable domain, with the rest obtained from reference TRBV25-1 and TRBJ1-6, is as follows: EADIYQTPRYLVIGTGKKITLECSQTMGHDKMYWYQQDPGMELHLIHYSYGVNSTEKGDLSSESTVSRIRTEHFPLTLESARPSHTSQYLCASSGWTGNNSPLHFGNGTRLTVT.

This chain joins TRBV11-2 and TRBJ1-2, with 7 bases aligning to TRBD1. This CDR3 spans 16 amino acids. Losses at the gene ends were 5 bases for V and 7 bases for J; bases not matched to a gene: 16. The germline V gene encodes CDR1 SGHAT and CDR2 FQNNGV. CDR3: CASSPPGTASLVGYTF. CDR3 bases: TGTGCCAGCAGCCCCCCCGGGACAGCAAGTCTAGTTGGCTACACCTTC.

J is TRBJ2-3 and V is TRBV25-1; D uncertain. With 1 base removed from V and 14 bases from J, the gap between germline ends came to 10 bases. Germline V gene sequence: CDR1 MGHDK, CDR2 SYGVNS. The CDR3 is 11 amino acids. CDR3 in amino acids: CASSESPSWYF. CDR3 nucleotide sequence: TGTGCCAGCAGTGAATCCCCCTCTTGGTATTTT. Combining the CDR3 with reference TRBV25-1 and TRBJ2-3 gives the whole variable domain EADIYQTPRYLVIGTGKKITLECSQTMGHDKMYWYQQDPGMELHLIHYSYGVNSTEKGDLSSESTVSRIRTEHFPLTLESARPSHTSQYLCASSESPSWYFGPGTRLTVL.

The rearrangement joins TRBV13 to TRBJ2-1; 11 bases fit TRBD2. The ends lost 2 bases at V and 4 bases at J; junction bases unmatched: 1. Germline CDR1 and CDR2: PRHDT and FYEKMQ (reference sequence). CDR3 size: 15 residues. CDR3 DNA sequence: TGTGCCAGCAGCTTATCTAGCGGGAGGTACAATGAGCAGTTCTTC. Translated: CASSLSSGRYNEQFF.

This chain joins TRBV19 and TRBJ2-2; D perhaps matches TRBD1 (5 bases). V was cut by 5 bases and J by 4 bases, with 26 bases left in between. The V gene's germline CDR1 is LNHDA and CDR2 SQIVND (reference sequence). The CDR3 is 19 amino acids. CDR3 nucleotide sequence: TGTGCCAGTAGTCGATATGGGTTAGGGGCCGAGTCAGGCACCGGGGAGCTGTTTTTT. Amino acid sequence: CASSRYGLGAESGTGELFF.

Written as DNA, the CDR3 is TGTGCCAGCAGCCGGGGACAGAACAACGAGCAGTACTTC. Protein: CASSRGQNNEQYF. The V gene is TRBV7-2, the J gene TRBJ2-7, with 7 positions matching TRBD1. Germline CDR1 reads SGHTA; CDR2 reads FQGNSA. The CDR3 has 13 amino acids. V gave up 5 bases and J gave up 5 bases; unmatched junction bases: 6.

This clone was counted a single time. The chain employs TRBV12-5 and TRBJ2-3, with D possibly matching TRBD1 (6 bases). CDR1 is LGHNT, CDR2 FRNRAP, per germline. V lost 4 bases to trimming and J lost 0 bases, with 17 bases between them. The CDR3 spans 17 residues. CDR3 protein: CASGSPGDTWSTDTQYF. The CDR3 DNA sequence: TGTGCTAGTGGTTCCCCCGGGGACACCTGGAGCACAGATACGCAGTATTTT.

The gene calls are TRBV28 and TRBJ2-7, with 11 bases identical to TRBD1. J gave up 9 bases and V 5 bases, and 12 bases lay outside the gene matches. The CDR3 spans 15 residues. The germline gives CDR1 MDHEN, CDR2 SYDVKM. CDR3 sequence: CASSPTGTGGTRQYF. The CDR3 DNA sequence: TGTGCCAGCAGTCCGACCGGGACAGGGGGGACTCGGCAGTACTTC.

The gene calls are TRBV5-4 and TRBJ2-1, with TRBD2 matching 10 bases. Trimming removed 1 base from V and 5 bases from J; junction bases left unmatched: 0. CDR1 SGHNT and CDR2 YYREEE come from the germline V gene (reference sequence). CDR3 size: 14 residues. CDR3 protein: CASSLTSGDNEQFF. DNA for the CDR3: TGTGCCAGCAGCTTGACTAGCGGGGACAATGAGCAGTTCTTC. Full variable domain (outside the CDR3, taken from reference TRBV5-4 and TRBJ2-1): ETGVTQSPTHLIKTRGQQVTLRCSSQSGHNTVSWYQQALGQGPQFIFQYYREEENGRGNFPPRFSGLQFPNYSSELNVNALELDDSALYLCASSLTSGDNEQFFGPGTRLTVL.

In DNA, the CDR3 is TGTGCCAGCAGCCGTGACCAGGGCTCGAAATCACCCCTCCACTTT. Protein: CASSRDQGSKSPLHF. This chain connects TRBV9 to TRBJ1-6; tentative D call: TRBD1 (5 bases). The length of the CDR3 is 15 residues. CDR1 and CDR2 (germline): SGDLS, YYNGEE. V gave up 4 bases and J gave up 10 bases, with 18 bases separating them.

CDR3 region: CASKASVGGPRRFGELFF. The CDR3 nucleotides are TGTGCCAGCAAAGCTTCCGTCGGAGGACCTCGCCGGTTCGGGGAGCTGTTTTTT. This chain joins TRBV21-1 and TRBJ2-2; the D segment call TRBD2 is taken from the table without a DNA check. TRBV21-1 is an annotated pseudogene. The CDR3 has 18 residues.

The chain combines TRBV19 with TRBJ2-7; perhaps TRBD1 as D (7 bases). The CDR3 totals 16 residues. Per the germline V gene, CDR1 is LNHDA and CDR2 is SQIVND (reference sequence). V was clipped by 4 bases and J by 0 bases, with 16 bases between them. The CDR3 protein is CASSTPDRTNSYEQYF. CDR3 nucleotide sequence: TGTGCCAGTAGTACCCCGGACAGGACTAACTCCTACGAGCAGTACTTC.

This clone was observed a few times. V usage is TRBV18 and J usage is TRBJ2-5; a possible D gene is TRBD1 (5 bases). V lost 2 bases, J lost 1 base, and 11 bases lay in between. Germline V gene data show CDR1 as KGHSH and CDR2 as LQKENI. The CDR3 runs 15 residues. CDR3 protein: CASSPSIQGQETQYF. The CDR3 DNA reads TGTGCCAGCTCACCATCCATCCAGGGCCAAGAGACCCAGTACTTC. Using reference TRBV18 and TRBJ2-5 for the parts outside the CDR3, the full variable domain is NAGVMQNPRHLVRRRGQEARLRCSPMKGHSHVYWYRQLPEEGLKFMVYLQKENIIDESGMPKERFSAEFPKEGPSILRIQQVVRGDSAAYFCASSPSIQGQETQYFGPGTRLLVL.

The rearrangement uses TRBV5-1 and TRBJ2-2, with D perhaps matching TRBD1 (5 bases). There are 17 residues in the CDR3. The germline V gene encodes CDR1 SGHRS and CDR2 YFSETQ. V lost 0 bases and J lost 2, with 14 bases in between. The CDR3 sequence is CASSLATVIPNTGELFF. DNA for the CDR3: TGCGCCAGCAGCTTGGCGACAGTAATACCAAACACCGGGGAGCTGTTTTTT.